This T cell receptor (beta chain) derives from a study of OX40 agonist ivuxolimab in advanced cancers. Overall study context: Enrollees could have had prior anti-PD-1, anti-PD-L1 or anti-CTLA-4 therapy, which over 35% had received.

The protocol was immunoSEQ multiplex PCR, while the TCRdb copy is restricted to in-frame clones and leaves out a portion. Among approximately 82,000 clones, 85% to 90% were seen once, and the ten largest hold around 2.5%. Study-level points and caveats: Researchers did not determine the expanded peripheral T cells' antigen specificity. Patients who responded partially at 0.1-3.0 mg/kg showed clonal expansion ranking among the lowest.

Autoimmune disease history or systemic immunosuppression led to patients being barred. For this clone: The antigen is undetermined.

V lost 5 bases and J 5 bases, leaving 13 bases between the germline ends. CDR3 length equals 13 residues. CDR1 and CDR2 (germline): KGHSH, LQKENI. The chain combines TRBV18 with TRBJ2-7, with D possibly matching TRBD1 (6 bases). The sample consisted of CD4+ or CD8+ T cells sorted from blood, taken in a trial of the OX40 agonist ivuxolimab. The TCR was taken from an adult with an advanced solid tumor such as melanoma, head and neck, liver or kidney cancer. CDR3 sequence (DNA): TGTGCCAGCTCAGCCGCCAGGGGACACGAGCAGTACTTC. Amino acid sequence: CASSAARGHEQYF.